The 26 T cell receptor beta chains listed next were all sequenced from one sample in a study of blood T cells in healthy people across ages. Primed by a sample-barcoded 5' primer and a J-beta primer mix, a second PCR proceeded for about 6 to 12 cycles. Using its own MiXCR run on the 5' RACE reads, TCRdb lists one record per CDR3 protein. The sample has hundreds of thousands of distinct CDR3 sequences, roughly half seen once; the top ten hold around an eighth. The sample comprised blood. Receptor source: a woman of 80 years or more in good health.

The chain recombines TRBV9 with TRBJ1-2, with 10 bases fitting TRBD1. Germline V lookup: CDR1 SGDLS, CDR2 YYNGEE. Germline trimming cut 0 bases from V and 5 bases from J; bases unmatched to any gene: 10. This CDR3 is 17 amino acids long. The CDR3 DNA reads TGTGCCAGCAGCGTAGGGGGGACAGGGGCCACGCGTTATGGCTACACCTTC. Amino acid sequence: CASSVGGTGATRYGYTF.

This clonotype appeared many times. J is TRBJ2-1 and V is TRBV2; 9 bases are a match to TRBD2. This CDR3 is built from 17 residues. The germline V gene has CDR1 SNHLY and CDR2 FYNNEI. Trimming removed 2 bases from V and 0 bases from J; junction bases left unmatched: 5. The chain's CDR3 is CASSERTSVSSYNEQFF. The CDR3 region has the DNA TGTGCCAGCAGTGAAAGGACTAGCGTTAGCTCCTACAATGAGCAGTTCTTC.

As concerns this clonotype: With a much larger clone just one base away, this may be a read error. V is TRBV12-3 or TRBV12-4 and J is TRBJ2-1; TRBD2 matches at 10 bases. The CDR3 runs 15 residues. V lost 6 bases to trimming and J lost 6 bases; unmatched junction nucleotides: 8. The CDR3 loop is CASSLSGGPCNEQFF. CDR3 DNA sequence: TGTGCCAGCAGCCTTAGCGGGGGGCCTTGCAATGAGCAGTTCTTC.

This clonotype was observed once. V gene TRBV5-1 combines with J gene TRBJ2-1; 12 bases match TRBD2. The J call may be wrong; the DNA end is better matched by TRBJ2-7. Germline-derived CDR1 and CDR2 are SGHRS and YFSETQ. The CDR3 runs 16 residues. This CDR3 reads CASNLGLAGSYNEQYF. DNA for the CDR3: TGCGCCAGCAACCTCGGACTAGCGGGATCCTACAATGAGCAGTACTTC.

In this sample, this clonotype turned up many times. DNA for the CDR3: TGTGCCAGCAGCCGCTCCTCAGATACGCAGTATTTT. Translating gives CASSRSSDTQYF. V usage is TRBV3-1 and J usage is TRBJ2-3; D uncertain. V was cut by 4 bases and J by 4 bases, with 6 bases left in between. Germline assignment: CDR1 LGHDT and CDR2 YNNKEL (reference sequence). The CDR3 consists of 12 residues.

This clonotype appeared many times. The CDR3 nucleotides are TGCAGCGTCCAACCCCACAGGGCAGATACGCAGTATTTT. This encodes CSVQPHRADTQYF. The J gene is TRBJ2-3, the V gene TRBV29-1, with D perhaps matching TRBD1 (6 bases). This CDR3 has 13 residues. Deletions cut 6 bases from V and 4 bases from J, with 14 bases between. CDR1 is SQVTM and CDR2 is ANQGSEA in the germline V gene.

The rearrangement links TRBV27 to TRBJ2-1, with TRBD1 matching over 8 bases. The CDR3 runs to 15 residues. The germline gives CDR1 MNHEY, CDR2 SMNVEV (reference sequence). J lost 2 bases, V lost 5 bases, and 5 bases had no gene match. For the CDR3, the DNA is TGTGCCAGCAGTACAGGGGGTACCCCCTACAATGAGCAGTTCTTC. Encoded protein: CASSTGGTPYNEQFF.

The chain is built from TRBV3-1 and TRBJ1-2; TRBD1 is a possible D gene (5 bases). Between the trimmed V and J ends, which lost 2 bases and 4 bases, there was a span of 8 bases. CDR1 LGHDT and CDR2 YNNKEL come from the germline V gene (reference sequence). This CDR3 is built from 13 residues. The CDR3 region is CASSQRDFYGYTF. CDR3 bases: TGTGCCAGCAGCCAACGGGACTTCTATGGCTACACCTTC.

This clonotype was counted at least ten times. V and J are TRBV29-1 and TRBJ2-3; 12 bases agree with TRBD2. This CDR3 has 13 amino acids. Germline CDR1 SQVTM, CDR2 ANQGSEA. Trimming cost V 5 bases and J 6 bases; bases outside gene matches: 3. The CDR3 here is CSVTSGGYDTQYF. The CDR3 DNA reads TGCAGCGTTACTAGCGGGGGGTATGATACGCAGTATTTT.

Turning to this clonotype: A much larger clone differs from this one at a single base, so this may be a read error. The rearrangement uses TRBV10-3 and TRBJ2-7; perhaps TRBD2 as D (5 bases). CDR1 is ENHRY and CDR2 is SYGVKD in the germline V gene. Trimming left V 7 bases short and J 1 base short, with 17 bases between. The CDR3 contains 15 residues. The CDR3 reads CAITGGRAGSYEQYF. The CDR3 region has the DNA TGTGCCATCACCGGAGGACGAGCTGGATCCTACGAGCAGTACTTC.

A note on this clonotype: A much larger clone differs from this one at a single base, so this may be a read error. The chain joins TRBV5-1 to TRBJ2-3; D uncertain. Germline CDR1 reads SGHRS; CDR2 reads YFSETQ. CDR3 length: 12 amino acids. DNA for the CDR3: TGCGCCAGCAGCACCTTCACAGATGCGCAGTATTTT. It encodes CASSTFTDAQYF.

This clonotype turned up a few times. Written as DNA, the CDR3 is TGTGCCAGCAGCCTTCGTCACAGGGGAAGCTCCTATAATTCACCCCTCCACTTT. This encodes CASSLRHRGSSYNSPLHF. The chain links TRBV7-2 to TRBJ1-6, with TRBD1 matching over 7 bases. The V segment lost 5 bases and the J segment 0 bases; nucleotides outside the gene matches: 10. CDR1 SGHTA and CDR2 FQGNSA come from the germline V gene. The CDR3 length is 18 residues.

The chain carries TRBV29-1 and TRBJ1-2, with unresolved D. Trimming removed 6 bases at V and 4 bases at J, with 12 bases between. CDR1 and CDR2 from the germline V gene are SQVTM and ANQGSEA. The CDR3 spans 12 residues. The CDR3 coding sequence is TGCAGCGTAACGGAGGGCGGCTATGGCTACACCTTC. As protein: CSVTEGGYGYTF. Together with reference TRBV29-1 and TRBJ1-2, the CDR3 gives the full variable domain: SAVISQKPSRDICQRGTSLTIQCQVDSQVTMMFWYRQQPGQSLTLIATANQGSEATYESGFVIDKFPISRPNLTFSTLTVSNMSPEDSSIYLCSVTEGGYGYTFGSGTRLTVV.

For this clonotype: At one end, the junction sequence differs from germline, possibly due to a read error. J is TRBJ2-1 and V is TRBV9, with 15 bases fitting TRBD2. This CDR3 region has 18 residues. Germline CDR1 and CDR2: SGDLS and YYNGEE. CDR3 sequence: CASSVRTSGRASYNKQFF. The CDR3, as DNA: TGTGCCAGCAGCGTGCGGACTAGCGGGAGGGCTTCCTACAATAAGCAGTTCTTC. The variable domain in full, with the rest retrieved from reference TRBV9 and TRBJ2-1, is DSGVTQTPKHLITATGQRVTLRCSPRSGDLSVYWYQQSLDQGLQFLIQYYNGEERAKGNILERFSAQQFPDLHSELNLSSLELGDSALYFCASSVRTSGRASYNKQFFGPGTRLTVL.

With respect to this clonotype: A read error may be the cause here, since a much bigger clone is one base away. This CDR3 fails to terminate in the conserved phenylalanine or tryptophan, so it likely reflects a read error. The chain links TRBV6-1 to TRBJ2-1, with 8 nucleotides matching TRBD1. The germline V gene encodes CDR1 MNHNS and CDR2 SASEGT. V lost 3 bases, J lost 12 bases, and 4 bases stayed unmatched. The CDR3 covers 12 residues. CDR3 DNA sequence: TGTGCCAGCAGTGACAACAGGGGGACGCAGTTCTTA. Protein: CASSDNRGTQFL.

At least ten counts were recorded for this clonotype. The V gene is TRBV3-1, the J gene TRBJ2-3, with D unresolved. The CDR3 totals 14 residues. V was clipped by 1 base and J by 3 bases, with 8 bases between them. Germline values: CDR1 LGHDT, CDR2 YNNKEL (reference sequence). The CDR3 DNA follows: TGTGCCAGCAGCCAAGTGTATAGTACAGATACGCAGTATTTT. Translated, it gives CASSQVYSTDTQYF.

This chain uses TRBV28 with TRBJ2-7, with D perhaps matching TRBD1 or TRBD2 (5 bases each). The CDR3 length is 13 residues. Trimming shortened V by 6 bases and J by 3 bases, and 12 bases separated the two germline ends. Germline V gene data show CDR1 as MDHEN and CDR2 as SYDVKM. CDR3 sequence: CASRDGTIYEQYF. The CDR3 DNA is TGTGCCAGCAGGGACGGGACCATCTACGAGCAGTACTTC.

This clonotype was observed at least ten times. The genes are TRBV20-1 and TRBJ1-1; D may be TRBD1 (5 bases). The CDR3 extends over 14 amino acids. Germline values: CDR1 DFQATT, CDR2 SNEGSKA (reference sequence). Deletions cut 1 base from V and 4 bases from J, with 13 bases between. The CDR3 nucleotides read TGCAGTGCTAGAGTTGGTGGTGGGGCCACTGAAGCTTTCTTT. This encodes CSARVGGGATEAFF.

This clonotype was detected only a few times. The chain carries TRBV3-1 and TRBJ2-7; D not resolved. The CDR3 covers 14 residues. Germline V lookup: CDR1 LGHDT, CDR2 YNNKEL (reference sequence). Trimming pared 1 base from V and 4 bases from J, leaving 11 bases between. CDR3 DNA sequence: TGTGCCAGCAGCCAAGCGGTTAGGAGTTACGAGCAGTACTTC. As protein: CASSQAVRSYEQYF.

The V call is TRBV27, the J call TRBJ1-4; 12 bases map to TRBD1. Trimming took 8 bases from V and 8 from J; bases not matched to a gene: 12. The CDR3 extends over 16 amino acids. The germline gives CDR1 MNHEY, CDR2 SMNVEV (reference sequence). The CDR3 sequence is CASGGTGGAGWEKLFF. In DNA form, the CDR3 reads TGTGCCAGCGGCGGGACAGGGGGCGCAGGATGGGAAAAACTGTTTTTT.

As DNA, the CDR3 is TGTGCCAGCAGTGCCCACCCAGGGGGCGCTCAAAGTCGGAATACGCAGTATTTT. This translates into CASSAHPGGAQSRNTQYF. The chain has TRBV27 and TRBJ2-3; 8 bases match TRBD1. This CDR3 contains 18 residues. The trim removed 5 bases at V and 7 bases at J, leaving 20 bases unmatched. CDR1 is MNHEY, CDR2 SMNVEV, per germline (reference sequence).

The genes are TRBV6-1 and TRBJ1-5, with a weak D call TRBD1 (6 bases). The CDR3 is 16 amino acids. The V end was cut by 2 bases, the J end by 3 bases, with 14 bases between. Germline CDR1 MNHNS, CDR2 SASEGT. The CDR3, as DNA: TGTGCCAGCAGTGAAAAAAAAAGGGGGTACAATCAGCCCCAGCATTTT. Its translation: CASSEKKRGYNQPQHF.

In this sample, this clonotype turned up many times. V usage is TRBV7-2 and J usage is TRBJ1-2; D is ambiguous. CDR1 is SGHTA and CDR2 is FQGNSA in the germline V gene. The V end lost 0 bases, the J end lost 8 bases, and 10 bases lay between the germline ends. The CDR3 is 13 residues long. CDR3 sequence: CASSLAGSGGYTF. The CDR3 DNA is TGTGCCAGCAGCTTAGCGGGGTCTGGGGGCTACACCTTC.

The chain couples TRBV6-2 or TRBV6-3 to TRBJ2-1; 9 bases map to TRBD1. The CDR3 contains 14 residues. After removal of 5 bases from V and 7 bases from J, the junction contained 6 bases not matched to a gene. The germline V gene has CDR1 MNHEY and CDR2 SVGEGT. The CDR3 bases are TGTGCCAGCAGTAGGACAGGGGAAGTTAATGAGCAGTTCTTC. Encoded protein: CASSRTGEVNEQFF.

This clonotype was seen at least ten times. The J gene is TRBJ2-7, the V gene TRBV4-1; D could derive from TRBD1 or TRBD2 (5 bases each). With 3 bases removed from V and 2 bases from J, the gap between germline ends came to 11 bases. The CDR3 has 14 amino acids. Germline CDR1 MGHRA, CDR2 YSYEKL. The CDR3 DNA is TGCGCCAGCAGCCATCCCGGGACCACCTACGAGCAGTACTTC. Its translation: CASSHPGTTYEQYF.

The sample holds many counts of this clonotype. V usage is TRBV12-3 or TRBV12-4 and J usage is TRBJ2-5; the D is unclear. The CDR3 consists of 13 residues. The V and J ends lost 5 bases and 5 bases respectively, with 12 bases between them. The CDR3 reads CASSPPGRETQYF. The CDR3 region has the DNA TGTGCCAGCAGTCCACCAGGCCGGGAGACCCAGTACTTC.